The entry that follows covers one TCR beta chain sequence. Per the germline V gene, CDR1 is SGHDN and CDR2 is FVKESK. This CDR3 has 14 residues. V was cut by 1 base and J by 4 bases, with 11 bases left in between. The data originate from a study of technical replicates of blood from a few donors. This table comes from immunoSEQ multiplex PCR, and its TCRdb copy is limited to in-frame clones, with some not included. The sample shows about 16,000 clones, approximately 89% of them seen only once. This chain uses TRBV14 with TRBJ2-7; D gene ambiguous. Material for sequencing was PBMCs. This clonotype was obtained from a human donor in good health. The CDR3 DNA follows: TGTGCCAGCAGCCAAGGGTTTTCTAGGTACGAGCAGTACTTC. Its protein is CASSQGFSRYEQYF.